This T cell receptor beta chain appears in the sequencing data of a study of shared clonotypes between healthy human individuals. Whole-study results and caveats: Collection of samples was limited to blood; tissue repertoires likely differ.

A remark on this clone: Its antigen remains unidentified.

An even split of each subset's genomic DNA across several immunoSEQ plates was performed. Here immunoSEQ multiplex PCR was the method, and the copy in TCRdb shows in-frame clones only, minus some. The top ten clones hold about 0.39% of a sample with 2.3 million or so clones, 93% of them seen once. The sequence was collected from a man aged 18 to 29 in good health. Some clones in this sample may be carry-over from other donors' samples. The specimen sequenced was naive CD4+ T cells from PBMCs. Described subset: CD45RA+ positively selected.

The CDR3 coding sequence is TGTGCCAGCAGCTTAGCGGGGACTAGCGGACAAGAGACCCAGTACTTC. Protein: CASSLAGTSGQETQYF. The chain combines TRBV7-9 with TRBJ2-5, with 11 bases aligning to TRBD2. CDR1 is SEHNR and CDR2 is FQNEAQ in the germline V gene (reference sequence). The trim removed 0 bases at V and 2 bases at J, leaving 2 bases unmatched. The CDR3 has 16 residues.